The next 10 T cell receptor beta chains were all read from a single sample in a study of PD-1 blockade in classical Hodgkin lymphoma. The data were produced by immunoSEQ multiplex PCR, yet TCRdb's version contains in-frame clones alone and is incomplete. The table has 110,000 or so clones, around nine tenths seen once. Stated time point: cycle 4 day 1 (C4D1), after 6 weeks of nivolumab. Brentuximab vedotin exposure varied, and every patient relapsed after autologous stem cell transplantation. This sample comprised peripheral blood mononuclear cells (PBMCs), obtained before the fourth cycle of nivolumab. Source of these receptors: a human donor with classical Hodgkin lymphoma.

This chain uses TRBV6-1 with TRBJ2-7; no definite D call. Per the germline V gene, CDR1 is MNHNS and CDR2 is SASEGT. The CDR3 contains 14 residues. V was shortened by 0 bases and J by 3 bases, with 9 bases between the two germline ends. CDR3 protein: CASSEAMIDYEQYF. The CDR3 DNA reads TGTGCCAGCAGTGAAGCGATGATCGACTACGAGCAGTACTTC.

This clone was picked up a small number of times. V and J are TRBV6-1 and TRBJ1-4; 8 bases align to TRBD1. The junction had 12 bases not matched to a gene; V was cut back by 8 bases and J by 10 bases. From germline, CDR1 is MNHNS and CDR2 SASEGT. This CDR3 is built from 14 residues. CDR3 protein: CASVPGQVTGKLFF. The CDR3 region has the DNA TGTGCCAGCGTACCGGGACAGGTTACTGGAAAACTGTTTTTT.

The CDR3 bases are TGTGCCATCAGTGAGTCAGGGTGGACTAGCGTTGAGCAGTACTTC. It specifies CAISESGWTSVEQYF. The chain uses TRBV10-3 and TRBJ2-7; 9 nucleotides match TRBD2. CDR3 length: 15 amino acids. Germline loops: CDR1 ENHRY, CDR2 SYGVKD. The junction had 7 bases not matched to a gene; V was cut back by 0 bases and J by 7 bases.

This chain links TRBV19 with TRBJ2-5; D possibly matches TRBD1 or TRBD2 (6 bases each). V gave up 6 bases and J gave up 5 bases, with 13 bases separating them. CDR3 size: 13 residues. Per the germline V gene, CDR1 is LNHDA and CDR2 is SQIVND (reference sequence). This CDR3 reads CASRSRGGETQYF. The CDR3 coding sequence is TGTGCCAGTAGGTCCCGAGGGGGGGAGACCCAGTACTTC. The full variable domain, its missing parts supplied by reference TRBV19 and TRBJ2-5, is DGGITQSPKYLFRKEGQNVTLSCEQNLNHDAMYWYRQDPGQGLRLIYYSQIVNDFQKGDIAEGYSVSREKKESFPLTVTSAQKNPTAFYLCASRSRGGETQYFGPGTRLLVL.

Only one count was recorded for this clone. The chain is built from TRBV5-1 and TRBJ2-5; the D is unclear. The CDR3 consists of 14 residues. Germline lookup yields CDR1 SGHRS and CDR2 YFSETQ. The germline V and J ends were trimmed by 1 base and 5 bases, with 12 bases remaining between them. In DNA form, the CDR3 reads TGCGCCAGCAGCTTGCAGTCTGCCCAGGAGACCCAGTACTTC. Translating gives CASSLQSAQETQYF.

The V gene is TRBV5-1, the J gene TRBJ1-2; D gene uncertain. Trimming removed 0 bases from V and 0 bases from J, with 6 bases in between. Germline V gene sequence: CDR1 SGHRS, CDR2 YFSETQ. The CDR3 covers 14 residues. DNA of the CDR3: TGCGCCAGCAGCTTGGGGGGTCCTAACTATGGCTACACCTTC. Translation gives CASSLGGPNYGYTF.

The CDR3 reads CASSWKYRGESYEQYF. The CDR3, as DNA: TGTGCCAGCAGCTGGAAATACAGGGGCGAGAGCTACGAGCAGTACTTC. V gene TRBV5-4 combines with J gene TRBJ2-7; TRBD1 matches at 7 bases. The germline V gene has CDR1 SGHNT and CDR2 YYREEE (reference sequence). After removal of 3 bases from V and 3 bases from J, the junction contained 12 bases not matched to a gene. This CDR3 has 16 residues.

The chain has TRBV9 and TRBJ2-7; TRBD2 matches 7 bases. CDR3 length: 16 residues. Germline assignment: CDR1 SGDLS and CDR2 YYNGEE. V was clipped by 0 bases and J by 2 bases; unmatched bases: 8. DNA for the CDR3: TGTGCCAGCAGCGTAGCTGCGGGAGCTACCCCCTACGAGCAGTACTTC. Protein: CASSVAAGATPYEQYF.

The chain combines TRBV5-4 with TRBJ2-1, with TRBD2 matching 11 bases. V gave up 3 bases and J gave up 7 bases; unmatched junction bases: 18. The CDR3 covers 19 residues. Germline CDR1 SGHNT, CDR2 YYREEE (reference sequence). This chain's CDR3 is CASSSLLMGLAVLGNEQFF. In nucleotides, the CDR3 is TGTGCCAGCAGCTCCTTATTGATGGGACTAGCGGTCCTAGGGAATGAGCAGTTCTTC.

This clone occurred once. This chain uses TRBV5-1 with TRBJ2-3; tentatively, D is TRBD1 or TRBD2 (5 bases each). Trimming removed 2 bases from V and 1 base from J, with 11 bases in between. The CDR3 runs to 15 residues. Germline V gene data show CDR1 as SGHRS and CDR2 as YFSETQ. CDR3 coding DNA: TGCGCCAGCAGCTTTTTCGGGGACCGCACAGATACGCAGTATTTT. Protein sequence: CASSFFGDRTDTQYF.